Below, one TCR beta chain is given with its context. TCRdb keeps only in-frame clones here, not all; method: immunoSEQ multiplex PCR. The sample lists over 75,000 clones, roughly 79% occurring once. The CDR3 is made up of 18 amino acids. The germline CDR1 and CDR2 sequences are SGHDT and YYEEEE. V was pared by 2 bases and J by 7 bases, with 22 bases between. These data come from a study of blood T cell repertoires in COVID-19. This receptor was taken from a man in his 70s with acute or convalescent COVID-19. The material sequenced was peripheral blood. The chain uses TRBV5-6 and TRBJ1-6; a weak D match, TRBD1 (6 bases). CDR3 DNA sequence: TGTGCCAGCAGCTTTTTCTCCCCCCGGGGGGCTGGGAATTCACCCCTCCACTTT. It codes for CASSFFSPRGAGNSPLHF.